The text below deals with one T cell receptor (beta chain). The CDR3 is 16 residues long. Germline values: CDR1 ENHRY, CDR2 SYGVKD. V was pared by 3 bases and J by 3 bases, with 7 bases of the junction left unmatched. The sample comes from a study of blood T cell repertoires in COVID-19. Two consecutive negative NP/OP PCR tests, clearance, or resolved symptoms defined Cohort 3 recovery. Study processing details: Nucleated cell number was recorded as an estimate derived from reference gene primer amplification. Method: immunoSEQ multiplex PCR; TCRdb's copy keeps in-frame clones and lacks some. Clonal size and the V and J genes are those of that table, whereas D and trimming came from the DNA. The table includes some 320,000 clones, under 90% detected once.

The sequencing input was PBMCs or T cells enriched from blood (not recorded which). The sequence was obtained from a man in his sixties who had recovered from COVID-19. The chain joins TRBV10-3 to TRBJ2-7, with TRBD2 matching 11 bases. The DNA of the CDR3 is TGTGCCATCAGTGAAGGTAGCGGGAGGGCGAACTACGAGCAGTACTTC. This encodes CAISEGSGRANYEQYF.